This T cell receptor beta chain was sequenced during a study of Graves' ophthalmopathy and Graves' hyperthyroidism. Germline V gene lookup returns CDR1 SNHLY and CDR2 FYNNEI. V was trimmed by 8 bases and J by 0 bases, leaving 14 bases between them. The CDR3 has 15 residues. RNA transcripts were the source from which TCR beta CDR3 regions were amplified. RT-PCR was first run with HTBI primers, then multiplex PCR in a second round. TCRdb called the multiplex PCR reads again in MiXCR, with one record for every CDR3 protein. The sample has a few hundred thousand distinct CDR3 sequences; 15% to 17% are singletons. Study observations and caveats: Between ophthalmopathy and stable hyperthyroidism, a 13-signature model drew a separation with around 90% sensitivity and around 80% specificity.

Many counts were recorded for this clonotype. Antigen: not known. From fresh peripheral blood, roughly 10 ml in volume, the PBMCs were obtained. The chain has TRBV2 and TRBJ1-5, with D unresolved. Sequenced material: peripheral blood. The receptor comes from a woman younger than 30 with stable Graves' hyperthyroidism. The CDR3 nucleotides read TGTGCCAGCGCCCGTGGGCGCCTTAGCAATCAGCCCCAGCATTTT. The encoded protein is CASARGRLSNQPQHF.